A single sample gave rise to the 3 T cell receptor beta chains below, sequenced in a study of T cells in Graves' hyperthyroidism and ophthalmopathy. RNA transcripts were the template for amplifying TCR beta CDR3 regions. HTBI primers were the set used in a first-round RT-PCR of the TCR CDR3. One entry per CDR3 protein, called by TCRdb with MiXCR from the multiplex PCR reads. The sample carries 640,000 or so distinct CDR3 sequences, 11% to 15% recorded once. Source material: blood. The receptors were sampled from a woman under 30 with Graves' ophthalmopathy.

This clonotype was detected a few times. This chain connects TRBV29-1 to TRBJ1-1; D is uncertain. Germline values: CDR1 SQVTM, CDR2 ANQGSEA. This CDR3 has 13 amino acids. Trimming removed 5 bases at V and 0 bases at J, with 10 bases between. CDR3: CSVRGRMNTEAFF. The CDR3 DNA reads as TGCAGCGTTCGTGGCAGAATGAACACTGAAGCTTTCTTT.

This clonotype was counted only a few times. A read error may produce the germline difference seen at one junction end. The rearrangement uses TRBV7-8 and TRBJ2-5; D may be TRBD2 (6 bases). The length of the CDR3 is 18 residues. Germline V gene data show CDR1 as SGHVS and CDR2 as FQNEAQ. CDR3 in DNA: TGCGCCAGCAGCCAAGTCCTATCTACCGGGAGCCCCCAAGAGACCCAGTACTTC. Translating it yields CASSQVLSTGSPQETQYF. Full variable domain (outside the CDR3, taken from reference TRBV7-8 and TRBJ2-5): GAGVSQSPRYKVAKRGQDVALRCDPISGHVSLFWYQQALGQGPEFLTYFQNEAQLDKSGLPSDRFFAERPEGSVSTLKIQRTQQEDSAVYLCASSQVLSTGSPQETQYFGPGTRLLVL.

This clonotype appeared many times. V is TRBV20-1 and J is TRBJ2-7, with TRBD2 as a possible D gene (6 bases). Trimming left V 3 bases short and J 6 bases short, with 18 bases between. Germline V gene data show CDR1 as DFQATT and CDR2 as SNEGSKA (reference sequence). CDR3 size: 14 residues. In nucleotides, the CDR3 is TGCAGTGCTAGTATGATTTCTTTCGGGGGCGAGCAGTACTTC. Translated: CSASMISFGGEQYF.